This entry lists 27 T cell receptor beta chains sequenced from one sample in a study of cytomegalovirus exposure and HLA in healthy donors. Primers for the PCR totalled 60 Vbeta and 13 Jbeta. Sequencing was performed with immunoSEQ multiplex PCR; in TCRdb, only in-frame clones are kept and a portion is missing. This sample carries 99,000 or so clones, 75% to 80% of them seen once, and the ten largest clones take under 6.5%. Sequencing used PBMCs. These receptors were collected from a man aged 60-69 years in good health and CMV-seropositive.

The CDR3 is CASSQEGRGLAGELFF. Here the CDR3 DNA reads TGTGCCAGCAGCCAAGAGGGCAGGGGGCTTGCCGGGGAGCTGTTTTTT. The chain joins TRBV14 to TRBJ2-2; 8 bases match TRBD1. J was trimmed by 6 bases and V by 0 bases; bases with no gene match: 6. CDR3 length: 16 residues. Germline V gene data show CDR1 as SGHDN and CDR2 as FVKESK.

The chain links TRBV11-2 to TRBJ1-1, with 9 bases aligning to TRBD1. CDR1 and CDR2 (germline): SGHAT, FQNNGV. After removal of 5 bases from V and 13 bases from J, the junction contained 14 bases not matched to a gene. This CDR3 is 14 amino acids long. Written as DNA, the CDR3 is TGTGCCAGCAGCCCCCGGACAGGGGTCTTTGGAGTTTTCTTT. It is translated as CASSPRTGVFGVFF.

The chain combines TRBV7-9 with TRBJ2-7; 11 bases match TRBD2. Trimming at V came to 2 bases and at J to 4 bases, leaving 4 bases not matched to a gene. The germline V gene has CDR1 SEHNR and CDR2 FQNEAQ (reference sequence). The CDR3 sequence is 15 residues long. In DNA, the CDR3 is TGTGCCAGCAGCTTATTTAGCGGGGGGGCTTACGAGCAGTACTTC. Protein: CASSLFSGGAYEQYF.

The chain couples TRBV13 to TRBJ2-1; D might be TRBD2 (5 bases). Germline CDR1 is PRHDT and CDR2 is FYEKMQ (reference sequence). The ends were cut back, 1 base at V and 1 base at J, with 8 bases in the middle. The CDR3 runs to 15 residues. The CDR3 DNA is TGTGCCAGCAGCTTAGATAGCGTTTCCTACAATGAGCAGTTCTTC. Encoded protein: CASSLDSVSYNEQFF.

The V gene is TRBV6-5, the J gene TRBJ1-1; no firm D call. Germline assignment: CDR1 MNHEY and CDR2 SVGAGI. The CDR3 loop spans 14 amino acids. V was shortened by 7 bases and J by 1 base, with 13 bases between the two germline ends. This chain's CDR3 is CASTPREGNTEAFF. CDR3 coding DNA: TGTGCCAGCACCCCGAGAGAGGGGAACACTGAAGCTTTCTTT.

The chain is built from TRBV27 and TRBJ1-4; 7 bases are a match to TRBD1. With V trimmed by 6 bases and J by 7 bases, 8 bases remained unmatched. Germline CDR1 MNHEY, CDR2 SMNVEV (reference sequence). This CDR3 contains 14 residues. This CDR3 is CASSYDRVGEKLFF. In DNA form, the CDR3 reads TGTGCCAGCAGCTACGACAGGGTGGGTGAAAAACTGTTTTTT.

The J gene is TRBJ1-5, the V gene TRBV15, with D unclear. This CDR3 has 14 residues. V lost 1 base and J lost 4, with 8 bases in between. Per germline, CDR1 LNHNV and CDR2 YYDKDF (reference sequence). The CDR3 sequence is CATSRGGGNQPQHF. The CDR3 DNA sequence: TGTGCCACCAGCAGAGGTGGAGGGAATCAGCCCCAGCATTTT.

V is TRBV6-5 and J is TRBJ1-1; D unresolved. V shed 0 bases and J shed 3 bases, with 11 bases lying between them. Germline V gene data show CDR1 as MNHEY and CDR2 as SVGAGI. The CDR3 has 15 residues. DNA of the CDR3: TGTGCCAGCAGTTACTCGGAGGGCATGGACACTGAAGCTTTCTTT. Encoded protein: CASSYSEGMDTEAFF.

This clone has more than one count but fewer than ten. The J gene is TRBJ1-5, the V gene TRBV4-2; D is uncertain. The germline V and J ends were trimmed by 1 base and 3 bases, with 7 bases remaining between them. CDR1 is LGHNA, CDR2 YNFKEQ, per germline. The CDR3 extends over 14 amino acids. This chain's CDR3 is CASSQGQFNQPQHF. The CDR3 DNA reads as TGTGCCAGCAGCCAAGGGCAGTTCAATCAGCCCCAGCATTTT.

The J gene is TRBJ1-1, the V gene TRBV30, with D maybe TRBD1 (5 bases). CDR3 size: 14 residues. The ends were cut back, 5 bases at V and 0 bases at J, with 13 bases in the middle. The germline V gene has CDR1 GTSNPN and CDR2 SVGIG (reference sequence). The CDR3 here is CAWDKLTVNTEAFF. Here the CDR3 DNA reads TGTGCCTGGGATAAGCTGACAGTGAACACTGAAGCTTTCTTT.

CDR3 coding DNA: TGTGCCAGCTCACTAATGGACAGGCAAAATAATTCACCCCTCCACTTT. Translation gives CASSLMDRQNNSPLHF. The chain recombines TRBV18 with TRBJ1-6; 7 bases fit TRBD1. CDR3 length: 16 residues. Germline trimming cut 4 bases from V and 5 bases from J; bases unmatched to any gene: 8. Per the germline V gene, CDR1 is KGHSH and CDR2 is LQKENI.

CDR3 in amino acids: CASSSRGAGEQYF. CDR3 coding DNA: TGTGCCAGTAGTAGCAGGGGAGCTGGCGAGCAGTACTTC. The chain recombines TRBV19 with TRBJ2-7; D may be TRBD1 (6 bases). Germline CDR1 and CDR2: LNHDA and SQIVND (reference sequence). This CDR3 spans 13 amino acids. V was clipped by 4 bases and J by 6 bases, with 13 bases between them.

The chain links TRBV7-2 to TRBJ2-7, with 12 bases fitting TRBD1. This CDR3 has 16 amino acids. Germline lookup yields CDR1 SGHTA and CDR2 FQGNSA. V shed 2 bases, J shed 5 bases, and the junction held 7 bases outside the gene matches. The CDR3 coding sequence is TGTGCCAGCAGCTTATGGGGGACAGGGGGCGCGAACGAGCAGTACTTC. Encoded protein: CASSLWGTGGANEQYF.

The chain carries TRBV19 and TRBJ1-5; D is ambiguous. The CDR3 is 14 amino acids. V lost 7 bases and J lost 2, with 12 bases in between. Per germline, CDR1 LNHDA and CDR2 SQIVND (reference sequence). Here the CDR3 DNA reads TGTGCCAGTATCAAGACAAAAGGCAATCAGCCCCAGCATTTT. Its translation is CASIKTKGNQPQHF.

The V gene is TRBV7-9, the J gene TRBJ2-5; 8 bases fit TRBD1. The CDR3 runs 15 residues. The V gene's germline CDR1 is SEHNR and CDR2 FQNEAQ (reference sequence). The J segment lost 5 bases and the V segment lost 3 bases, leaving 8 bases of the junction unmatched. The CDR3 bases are TGTGCCAGCAGCTTCGGACAGGGAGGAAGGGAGACCCAGTACTTC. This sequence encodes CASSFGQGGRETQYF. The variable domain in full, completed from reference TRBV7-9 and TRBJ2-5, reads DTGVSQNPRHKITKRGQNVTFRCDPISEHNRLYWYRQTLGQGPEFLTYFQNEAQLEKSRLLSDRFSAERPKGSFSTLEIQRTEQGDSAMYLCASSFGQGGRETQYFGPGTRLLVL.

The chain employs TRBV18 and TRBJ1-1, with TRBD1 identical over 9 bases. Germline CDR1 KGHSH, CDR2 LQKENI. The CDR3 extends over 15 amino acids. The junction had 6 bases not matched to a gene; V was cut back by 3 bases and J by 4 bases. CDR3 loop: CASSPRDRASTEAFF. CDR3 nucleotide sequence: TGTGCCAGCTCACCCCGGGACAGGGCGAGCACTGAAGCTTTCTTT.

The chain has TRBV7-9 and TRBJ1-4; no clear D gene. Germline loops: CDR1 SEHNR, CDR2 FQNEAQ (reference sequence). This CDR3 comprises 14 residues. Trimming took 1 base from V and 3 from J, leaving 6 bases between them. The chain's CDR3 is CASSLGQANEKLFF. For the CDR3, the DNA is TGTGCCAGCAGCTTAGGGCAGGCTAATGAAAAACTGTTTTTT.

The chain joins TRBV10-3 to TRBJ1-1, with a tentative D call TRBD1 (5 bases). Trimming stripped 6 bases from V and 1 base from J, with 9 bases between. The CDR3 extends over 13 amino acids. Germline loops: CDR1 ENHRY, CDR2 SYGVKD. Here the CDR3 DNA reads TGTGCCATCAGAAGGGGTGAGAACACTGAAGCTTTCTTT. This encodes CAIRRGENTEAFF.

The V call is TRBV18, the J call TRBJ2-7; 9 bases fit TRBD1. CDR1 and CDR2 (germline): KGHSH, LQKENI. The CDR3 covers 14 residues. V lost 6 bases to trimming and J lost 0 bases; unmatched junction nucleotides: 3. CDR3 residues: CASSGTGFSYEQYF. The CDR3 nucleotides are TGTGCCAGCTCCGGGACAGGGTTCTCCTACGAGCAGTACTTC.

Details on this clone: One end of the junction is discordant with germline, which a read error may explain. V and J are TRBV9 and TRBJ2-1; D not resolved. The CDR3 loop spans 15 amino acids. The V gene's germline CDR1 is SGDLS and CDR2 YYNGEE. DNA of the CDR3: TGTGCCAGCAGCGGAACTCCGAGCTCCTTCAATGAGCAGTTCTTC. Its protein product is CASSGTPSSFNEQFF.

This CDR3 reads CASSAGGGGDDTQYF. In DNA, the CDR3 is TGCGCCAGCAGTGCTGGAGGAGGGGGCGACGATACGCAGTATTTT. The chain employs TRBV10-1 and TRBJ2-3; D is perhaps TRBD1 (7 bases). The germline V gene encodes CDR1 WNHNN and CDR2 SYGVQD (reference sequence). The CDR3 consists of 15 residues. Trimming shortened V by 4 bases and J by 6 bases, and 17 bases separated the two germline ends.

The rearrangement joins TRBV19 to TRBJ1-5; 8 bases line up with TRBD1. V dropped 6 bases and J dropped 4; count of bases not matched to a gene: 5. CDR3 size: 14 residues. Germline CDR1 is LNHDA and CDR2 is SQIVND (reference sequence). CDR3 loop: CASSWDRPNQPQHF. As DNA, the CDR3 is TGTGCCAGTAGCTGGGACAGGCCGAATCAGCCCCAGCATTTT.

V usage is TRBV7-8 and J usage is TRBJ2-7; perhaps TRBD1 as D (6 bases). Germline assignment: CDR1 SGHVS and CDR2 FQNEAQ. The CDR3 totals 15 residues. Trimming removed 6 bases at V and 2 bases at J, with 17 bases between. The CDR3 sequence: CASSSPAQGTYEQYF. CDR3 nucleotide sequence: TGTGCCAGCAGTAGTCCGGCACAGGGCACCTACGAGCAGTACTTC.

The CDR3 DNA sequence: TGTGCCTGGACCCAGGGGTCTGGAAACACCATATATTTT. It translates to CAWTQGSGNTIYF. V and J are TRBV30 and TRBJ1-3, with a weak D call TRBD1 (6 bases). CDR3 size: 13 residues. Trimming took 4 bases from V and 1 from J, leaving 8 bases between them. The V gene's germline CDR1 is GTSNPN and CDR2 SVGIG (reference sequence).

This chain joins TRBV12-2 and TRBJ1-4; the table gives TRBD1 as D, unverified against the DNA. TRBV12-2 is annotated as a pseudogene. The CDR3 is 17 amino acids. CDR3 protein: CASRLARQGEFGEKLFF. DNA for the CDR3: TGTGCAAGTCGCTTAGCGCGACAGGGGGAGTTTGGCGAAAAACTGTTTTTT.

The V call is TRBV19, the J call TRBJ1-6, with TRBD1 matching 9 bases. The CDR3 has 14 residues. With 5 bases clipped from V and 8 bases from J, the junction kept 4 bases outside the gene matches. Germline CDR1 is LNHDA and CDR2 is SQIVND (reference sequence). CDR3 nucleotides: TGTGCCAGTAGTGCCCGGGACAGGGATTCACCCCTCCACTTT. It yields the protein CASSARDRDSPLHF.

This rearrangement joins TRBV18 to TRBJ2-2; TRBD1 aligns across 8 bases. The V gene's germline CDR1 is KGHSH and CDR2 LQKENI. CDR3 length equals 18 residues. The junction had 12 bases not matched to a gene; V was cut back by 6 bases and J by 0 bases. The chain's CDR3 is CASSQLSRQGTNTGELFF. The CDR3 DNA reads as TGTGCCAGCTCCCAACTCTCCCGACAGGGGACGAACACCGGGGAGCTGTTTTTT.